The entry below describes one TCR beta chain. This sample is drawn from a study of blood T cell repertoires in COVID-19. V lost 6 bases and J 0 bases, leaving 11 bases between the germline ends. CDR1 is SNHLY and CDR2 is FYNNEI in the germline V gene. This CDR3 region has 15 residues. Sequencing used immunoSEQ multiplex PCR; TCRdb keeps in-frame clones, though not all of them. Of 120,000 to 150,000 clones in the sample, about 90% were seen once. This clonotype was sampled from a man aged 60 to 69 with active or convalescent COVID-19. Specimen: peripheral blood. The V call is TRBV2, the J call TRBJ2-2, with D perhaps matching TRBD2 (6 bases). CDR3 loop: CASREGQSNTGELFF. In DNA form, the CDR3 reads TGTGCCAGCAGGGAGGGGCAGTCGAACACCGGGGAGCTGTTTTTT.